The 15 T cell receptor beta chains presented below share a single source sample, sequenced in a study of tumor and adjacent non-tumor tissue in lung cancer. No cell sorting was done before RNA was extracted from the tissue. The normal lung tissue was taken more than 3 cm from the tumor edge. The library came from three nested PCR rounds adapted from ARM-PCR protocols. TCRdb itself ran the multiplex PCR reads through MiXCR, one entry per CDR3 protein. The sample holds 90,000 to 120,000 distinct CDR3 sequences; 50% to 70% are singletons and the top ten take roughly 20%. Sequenced: distant non-tumor lung tissue. The origin of the receptors is a young man with non-small cell lung cancer.

Worth noting for this clonotype: The junction differs from germline at one of its ends, possibly a read error. The chain links TRBV5-4 to TRBJ2-5, with 13 nucleotides matching TRBD2. The germline CDR1 and CDR2 sequences are SGHNT and YYREEE (reference sequence). CDR3 length: 16 residues. In DNA, the CDR3 is TGTGCCAGCAGCTTGTGGACTAGCGGGGGTCGAGAGACCCAGTGCTTC. It encodes CASSLWTSGGRETQCF.

This clonotype was seen only a few times. The chain carries TRBV7-3 and TRBJ1-1; D ambiguous. Germline V lookup: CDR1 SGHTA, CDR2 FQGTGA. V was clipped by 1 base and J by 1 base, with 10 bases between them. The CDR3 runs to 15 residues. The CDR3 spells CASSLMAGTNTEAFF. The CDR3 DNA follows: TGTGCCAGCAGCTTAATGGCCGGCACGAACACTGAAGCTTTCTTT.

The chain has TRBV29-1 and TRBJ1-1; possibly TRBD1 for D (5 bases). V lost 0 bases and J 7 bases, leaving 12 bases between the germline ends. The germline V gene encodes CDR1 SQVTM and CDR2 ANQGSEA. The length of the CDR3 is 13 residues. CDR3 sequence reads: CSVEDWGTGEAFF. The CDR3 nucleotides read TGCAGCGTTGAAGACTGGGGTACAGGTGAAGCTTTCTTT.

A note on this clonotype: This CDR3 is missing its conserved last phenylalanine or tryptophan, likely due to a read error. The chain employs TRBV20-1 and TRBJ1-3; D not resolved. The CDR3 runs to 13 residues. The V and J ends lost 7 bases and 1 base respectively, with 11 bases between them. Germline values: CDR1 DFQATT, CDR2 SNEGSKA (reference sequence). For the CDR3, the DNA is TGCAGTGTCAAGCAACAGTCTGGAAACACCATATATGTC. Translating gives CSVKQQSGNTIYV.

This clonotype was observed a few times. The chain couples TRBV28 to TRBJ2-7; the D call may be TRBD1 or TRBD2 (6 bases each). V was shortened by 7 bases and J by 0 bases, with 13 bases between the two germline ends. The CDR3 is 14 residues long. From germline, CDR1 is MDHEN and CDR2 SYDVKM. CDR3 coding DNA: TGTGCCAGCACAATAGGGGGGAGCTCCTACGAGCAGTACTTC. Its protein product is CASTIGGSSYEQYF.

This clonotype appeared many times. The V gene is TRBV6-5, the J gene TRBJ1-5, with D maybe TRBD1 (5 bases). CDR1 and CDR2 (germline): MNHEY, SVGAGI. V gave up 5 bases and J gave up 1 base, with 9 bases separating them. This CDR3 contains 14 residues. The CDR3 DNA sequence: TGTGCCAGCAGTGAAAGGGACAGCAATCAGCCCCAGCATTTT. Translating gives CASSERDSNQPQHF.

In regard to this clonotype: One end of the junction fails to match germline, which may point to a read error. This chain links TRBV11-2 with TRBJ2-2; 11 nucleotides line up with TRBD1. This CDR3 spans 16 amino acids. Per the germline V gene, CDR1 is SGHAT and CDR2 is FQNNGV. The CDR3 sequence is CASSAGTGGGTGELFF. The CDR3, as DNA: TGTGCCAGCAGCGCCGGGACAGGGGGAGGCACCGGGGAGCTATTTTTT. The variable domain in full, with the rest retrieved from reference TRBV11-2 and TRBJ2-2, is EAGVAQSPRYKIIEKRQSVAFWCNPISGHATLYWYQQILGQGPKLLIQFQNNGVVDDSQLPKDRFSAERLKGVDSTLKIQPAKLEDSAVYLCASSAGTGGGTGELFFGEGSRLTVL.

At least ten counts were recorded for this clonotype. V gene TRBV20-1 combines with J gene TRBJ1-3; D call uncertain. The V gene lost 3 bases and the J gene lost 2 bases, with 17 bases spanning the gap. CDR1 and CDR2 (germline): DFQATT, SNEGSKA (reference sequence). The CDR3 spans 16 residues. The chain's CDR3 is CSASVGSIATGNTIYF. CDR3 bases: TGCAGTGCTAGTGTGGGCAGCATCGCGACTGGAAACACCATATATTTT.

This clonotype was seen ten or more times. The chain links TRBV11-2 to TRBJ1-4; perhaps TRBD1 as D (5 bases). The CDR3 contains 15 residues. V lost 4 bases to trimming and J lost 7 bases, with 16 bases between them. Germline values: CDR1 SGHAT, CDR2 FQNNGV. Here the CDR3 DNA reads TGTGCCAGCAGCTCTATTTCAGGGTTTTCTGAAAAACTGTTTTTT. It codes for CASSSISGFSEKLFF.

Concerning this clonotype: Given the absence of the conserved phenylalanine or tryptophan at the CDR3 end, a read error is likely. The rearrangement uses TRBV20-1 and TRBJ2-7; D unresolved. The V gene lost 3 bases and the J gene lost 7 bases, with 16 bases spanning the gap. The germline V gene has CDR1 DFQATT and CDR2 SNEGSKA (reference sequence). The CDR3 is made up of 13 amino acids. In DNA form, the CDR3 reads TGCAGTGCTAGGACCTCTATGAGGCATGAGCAGTACTAC. Encoded protein: CSARTSMRHEQYY.

This clonotype was recorded only once. At one end the junction does not follow the germline gene, possibly because of a read error. CDR3 in amino acids: CRSLRFDRGRVNEQFF. CDR3 in DNA: TGTCGTTCCTTGAGATTCGACAGGGGGCGCGTCAATGAGCAGTTCTTC. The chain combines TRBV20-1 with TRBJ2-1; the match to TRBD1 covers 10 bases. CDR3 size: 16 residues. Germline V CDR1 and CDR2: DFQATT, SNEGSKA (reference sequence).

Concerning this clonotype: The junction and the germline gene differ at one end; a read error may be behind it. The chain employs TRBV20-1 and TRBJ2-1; D may be TRBD2 (5 bases). This CDR3 is 16 amino acids long. Germline CDR1 and CDR2: DFQATT and SNEGSKA (reference sequence). CDR3 bases: TGCAGTACTAGAGATGTTGCGATAGTTGTATACAATGATCAGTTCTTC. This gives the protein CSTRDVAIVVYNDQFF.

Concerning this clonotype: This may be a read error, as it is one base from a much larger clone. The CDR3 end shows no conserved phenylalanine or tryptophan, and so a read error is likely. The chain combines TRBV12-3 or TRBV12-4 with TRBJ1-1; D possibly corresponds to TRBD1 (5 bases). The length of the CDR3 is 14 residues. Trimming removed 7 bases from V and 4 bases from J, with 16 bases in between. In DNA form, the CDR3 reads TGTGCCAGCACTCTTCGGGGGGGAGGCACTGAAGCTTTCTTA. It encodes CASTLRGGGTEAFL.

This clonotype came up many times. The chain is built from TRBV20-1 and TRBJ1-1, with D hard to call. The CDR3 loop spans 15 amino acids. Germline V gives CDR1 DFQATT, CDR2 SNEGSKA (reference sequence). The V gene lost 0 bases and the J gene lost 1 base, with 12 bases spanning the gap. CDR3 region: CSARDNGPGNTEAFF. The CDR3 region has the DNA TGCAGTGCTAGAGATAATGGACCCGGGAACACTGAAGCTTTCTTT.

Comment on this clonotype: Because it lacks the conserved phenylalanine or tryptophan at the end, this CDR3 is likely a read error. The chain has TRBV7-8 and TRBJ1-3; maybe TRBD1 (6 bases). Trimming took off 5 bases at V and 1 base at J, with 18 bases between the two ends. This CDR3 is 17 amino acids long. In germline, CDR1 is SGHVS, CDR2 FQNEAQ. The DNA of the CDR3 is TGTGCCAGCAGCCCAAAGACCTACAGGGATTCTGGAAACACCATATATTAT. Protein: CASSPKTYRDSGNTIYY.